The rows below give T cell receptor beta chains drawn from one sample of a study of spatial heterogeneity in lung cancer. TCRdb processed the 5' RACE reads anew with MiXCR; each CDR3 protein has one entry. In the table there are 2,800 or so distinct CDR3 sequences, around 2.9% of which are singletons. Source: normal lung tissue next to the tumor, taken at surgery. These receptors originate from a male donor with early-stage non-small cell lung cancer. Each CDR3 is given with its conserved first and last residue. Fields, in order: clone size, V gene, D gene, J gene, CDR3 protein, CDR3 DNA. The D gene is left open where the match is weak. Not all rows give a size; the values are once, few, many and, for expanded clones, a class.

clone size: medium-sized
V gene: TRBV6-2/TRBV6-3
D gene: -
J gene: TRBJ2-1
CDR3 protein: CASSTTGYNEQFF
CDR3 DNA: TGTGCCAGCAGCACTACTGGCTACAATGAGCAGTTCTTC

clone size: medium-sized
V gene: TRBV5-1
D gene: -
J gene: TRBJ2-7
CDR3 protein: CASSLASGAAYEQYF
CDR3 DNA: TGCGCCAGCAGCTTGGCGTCGGGGGCCGCCTACGAGCAGTACTTC

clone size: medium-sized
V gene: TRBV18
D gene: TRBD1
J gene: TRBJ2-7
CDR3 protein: CASSPLTGPNEQYF
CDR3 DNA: TGTGCCAGCTCACCACTGACAGGGCCCAACGAGCAGTACTTC

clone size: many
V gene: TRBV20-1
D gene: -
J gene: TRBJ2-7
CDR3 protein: CSARGQEGRYEQYF
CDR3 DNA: TGCAGTGCTCGTGGACAGGAGGGACGCTACGAGCAGTACTTC

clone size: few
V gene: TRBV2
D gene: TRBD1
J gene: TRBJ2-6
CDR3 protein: CARSRDRATSGANVLTF
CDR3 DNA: TGTGCCAGAAGCCGGGACAGGGCGACTAGTGGGGCCAACGTCCTGACTTTC

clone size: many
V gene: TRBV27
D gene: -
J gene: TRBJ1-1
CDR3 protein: CASSLRVPAGEAFF
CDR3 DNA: TGTGCCAGCAGTTTACGGGTCCCAGCTGGTGAAGCTTTCTTT

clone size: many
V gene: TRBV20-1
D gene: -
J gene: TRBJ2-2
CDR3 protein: CSARDLVTGELFF
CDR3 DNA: TGCAGTGCTAGAGATCTAGTCACCGGGGAGCTGTTTTTT

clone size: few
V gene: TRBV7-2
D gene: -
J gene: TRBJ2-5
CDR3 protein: CASSLTPQETQYF
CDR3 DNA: TGTGCCAGCAGCTTGACGCCCCAAGAGACCCAGTACTTC

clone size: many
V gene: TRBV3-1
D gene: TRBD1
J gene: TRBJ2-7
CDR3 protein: CASSPGQGIYEQYF
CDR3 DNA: TGTGCCAGCAGCCCGGGACAGGGGATTTACGAGCAGTACTTC

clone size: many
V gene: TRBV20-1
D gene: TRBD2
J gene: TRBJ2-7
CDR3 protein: CSASGTSGGAVYEQYF
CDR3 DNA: TGCAGTGCTTCCGGGACTAGCGGGGGGGCGGTCTACGAGCAGTACTTC

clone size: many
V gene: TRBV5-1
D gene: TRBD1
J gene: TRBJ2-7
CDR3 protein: CASSSGTGDEQYF
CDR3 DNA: TGCGCCAGCAGCTCCGGGACAGGGGACGAGCAGTACTTC

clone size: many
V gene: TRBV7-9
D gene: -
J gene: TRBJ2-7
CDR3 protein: CASSSIYEQYF
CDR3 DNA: TGTGCCAGCAGCTCTATATACGAGCAGTACTTC

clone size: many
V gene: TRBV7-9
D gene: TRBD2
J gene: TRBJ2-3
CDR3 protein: CASSAAELAGDTRTQYF
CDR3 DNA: TGTGCCAGCAGCGCGGCCGAACTAGCGGGGGATACTCGTACGCAGTATTTT

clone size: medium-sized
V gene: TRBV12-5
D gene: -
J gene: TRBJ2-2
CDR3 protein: CASGLGQSNTGELFF
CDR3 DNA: TGTGCTAGTGGCCTGGGACAATCGAACACCGGGGAGCTGTTTTTT

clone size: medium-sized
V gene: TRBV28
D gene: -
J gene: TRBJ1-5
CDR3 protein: CASTRGDGQPQHF
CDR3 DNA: TGTGCCAGCACCCGAGGGGACGGTCAGCCCCAGCATTTT

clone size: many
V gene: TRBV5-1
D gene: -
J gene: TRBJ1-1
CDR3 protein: CASSPTGIGGWNTEAFF
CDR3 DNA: TGCGCCAGCAGCCCCACAGGGATTGGAGGGTGGAACACTGAAGCTTTCTTT

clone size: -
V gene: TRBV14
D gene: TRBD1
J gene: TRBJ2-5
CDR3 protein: CASSHRTGRETQYF
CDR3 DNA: TGTGCCAGCAGCCACCGGACAGGGAGAGAGACCCAGTACTTC

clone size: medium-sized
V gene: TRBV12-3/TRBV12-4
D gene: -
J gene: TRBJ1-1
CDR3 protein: CASSPVGEANTEAFF
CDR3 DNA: TGTGCCAGCAGTCCAGTAGGCGAGGCGAACACTGAAGCTTTCTTT

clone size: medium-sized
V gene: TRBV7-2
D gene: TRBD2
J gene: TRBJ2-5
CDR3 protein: CASSFQAGGRETQYF
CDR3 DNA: TGTGCCAGCAGCTTTCAAGCGGGGGGCAGAGAGACCCAGTACTTC

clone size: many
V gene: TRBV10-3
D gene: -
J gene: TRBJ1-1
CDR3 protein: CAISEKPGGSEAFF
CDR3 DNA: TGTGCCATCAGTGAGAAACCGGGAGGCTCTGAAGCTTTCTTT

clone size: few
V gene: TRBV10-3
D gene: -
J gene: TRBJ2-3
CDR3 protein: CAITGETDTQYF
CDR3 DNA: TGTGCCATCACAGGGGAAACAGATACGCAGTATTTT

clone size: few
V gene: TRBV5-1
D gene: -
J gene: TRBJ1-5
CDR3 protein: CASSLGSYDQPQHF
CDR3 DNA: TGCGCCAGCAGCTTGGGGTCATACGATCAGCCCCAGCATTTT

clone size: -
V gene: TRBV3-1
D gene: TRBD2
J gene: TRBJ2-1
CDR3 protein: CASSHGTSGTYNERFF
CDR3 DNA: TGTGCCAGCAGCCATGGTACTAGCGGAACCTACAATGAGCGGTTCTTC

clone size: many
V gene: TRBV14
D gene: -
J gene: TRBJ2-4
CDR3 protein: CASSQLADLAKNIQYF
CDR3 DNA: TGTGCCAGCAGCCAACTGGCAGATCTAGCCAAAAACATTCAGTACTTC

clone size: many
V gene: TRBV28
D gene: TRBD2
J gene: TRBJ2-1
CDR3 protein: CASSPPLAGANEQFF
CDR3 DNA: TGTGCCAGCAGTCCCCCCCTAGCGGGAGCCAATGAGCAGTTCTTC

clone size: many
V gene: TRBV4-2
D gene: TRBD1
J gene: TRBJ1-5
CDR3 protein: CASSGQGTQPQHF
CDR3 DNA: TGTGCCAGCAGTGGACAGGGCACTCAGCCCCAGCATTTT

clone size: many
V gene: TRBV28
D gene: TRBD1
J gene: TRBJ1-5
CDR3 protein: CASSLLGQAEHSQPQHF
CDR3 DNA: TGTGCCAGCAGTTTACTGGGACAGGCGGAACATAGTCAGCCCCAGCATTTT

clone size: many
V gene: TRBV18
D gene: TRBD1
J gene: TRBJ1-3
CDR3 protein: CASSPGTGTGNTIYF
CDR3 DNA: TGTGCCAGCTCACCCGGGACAGGGACTGGAAACACCATATATTTT

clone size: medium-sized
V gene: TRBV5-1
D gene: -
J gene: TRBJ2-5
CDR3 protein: CASSLGTVRETQYF
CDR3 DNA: TGCGCCAGCAGCTTGGGGACAGTCCGAGAGACCCAGTACTTC

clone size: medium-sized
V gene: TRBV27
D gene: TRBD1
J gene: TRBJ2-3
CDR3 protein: CASSARQGAGTDTQYF
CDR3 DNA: TGTGCCAGCAGTGCTCGACAGGGGGCAGGTACAGATACGCAGTATTTT

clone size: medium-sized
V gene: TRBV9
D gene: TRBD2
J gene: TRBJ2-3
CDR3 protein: CASSGPEREGTDTQYF
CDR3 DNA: TGTGCCAGCAGCGGACCTGAGCGGGAAGGCACAGATACGCAGTATTTT

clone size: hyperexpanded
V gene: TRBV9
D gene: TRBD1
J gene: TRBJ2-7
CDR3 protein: CASSPTGGTDGEQYF
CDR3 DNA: TGTGCCAGCAGCCCGACCGGTGGGACAGACGGCGAGCAGTACTTC

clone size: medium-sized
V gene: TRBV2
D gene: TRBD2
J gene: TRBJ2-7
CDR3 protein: CASIAGLSYEQYF
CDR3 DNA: TGTGCCAGCATAGCGGGACTCTCCTACGAGCAGTACTTC

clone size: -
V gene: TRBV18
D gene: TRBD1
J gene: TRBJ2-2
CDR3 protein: CASSPGRGNANTGELFF
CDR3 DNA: TGTGCCAGCTCACCGGGCAGGGGGAACGCGAACACCGGGGAGCTGTTTTTT

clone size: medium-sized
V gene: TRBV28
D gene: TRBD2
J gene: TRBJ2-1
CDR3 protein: CASSGLAHYNEQFF
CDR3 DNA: TGTGCCAGCAGCGGACTAGCGCATTACAATGAGCAGTTCTTC

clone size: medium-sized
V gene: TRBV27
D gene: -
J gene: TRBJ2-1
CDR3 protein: CASSLRERHEQFF
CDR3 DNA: TGTGCCAGCAGTTTACGAGAGAGACATGAGCAGTTCTTC

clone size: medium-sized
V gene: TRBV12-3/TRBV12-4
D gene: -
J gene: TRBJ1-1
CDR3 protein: CASRAGSWSSEAFF
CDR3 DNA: TGTGCCAGCAGAGCCGGGTCTTGGAGCTCTGAAGCTTTCTTT

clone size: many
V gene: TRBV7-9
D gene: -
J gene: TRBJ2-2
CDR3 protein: CASSYRTADTGELFF
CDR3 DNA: TGTGCCAGCAGCTACCGGACGGCTGACACCGGGGAGCTGTTTTTT

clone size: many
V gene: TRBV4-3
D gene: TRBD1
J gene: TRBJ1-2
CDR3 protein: CASSLTGDGYGYTF
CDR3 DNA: TGCGCCAGCAGCCTTACAGGGGACGGCTATGGCTACACCTTC

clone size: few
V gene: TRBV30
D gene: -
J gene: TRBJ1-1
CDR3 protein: CAWSRTVNTEAFF
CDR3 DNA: TGTGCCTGGAGTAGGACGGTGAACACTGAAGCTTTCTTT

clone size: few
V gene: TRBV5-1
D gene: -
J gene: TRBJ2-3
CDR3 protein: CASWDFTDTQYF
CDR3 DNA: TGCGCCAGCTGGGACTTCACAGATACGCAGTATTTT

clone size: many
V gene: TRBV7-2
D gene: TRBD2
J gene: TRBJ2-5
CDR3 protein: CASSITSGGQTQYF
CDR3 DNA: TGTGCCAGCAGCATCACTAGCGGGGGGCAGACCCAGTACTTC

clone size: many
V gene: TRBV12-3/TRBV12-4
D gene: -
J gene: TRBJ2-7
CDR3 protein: CASMGSTVHEQYF
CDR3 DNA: TGTGCCAGCATGGGGTCTACCGTCCACGAGCAGTACTTC

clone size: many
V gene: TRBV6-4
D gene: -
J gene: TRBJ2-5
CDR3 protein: CASSERLPGSQETQYF
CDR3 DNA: TGTGCCAGCAGTGAAAGACTTCCGGGATCCCAAGAGACCCAGTACTTC

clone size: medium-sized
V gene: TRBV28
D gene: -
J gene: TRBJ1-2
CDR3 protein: CASSLRGAGDRRYTF
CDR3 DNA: TGTGCCAGCAGTCTCCGAGGGGCAGGGGATCGGCGCTACACCTTC

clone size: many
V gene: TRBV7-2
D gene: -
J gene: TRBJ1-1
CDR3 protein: CASSLFETAAEAFF
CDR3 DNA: TGTGCCAGCAGCTTATTCGAAACGGCGGCTGAAGCTTTCTTT

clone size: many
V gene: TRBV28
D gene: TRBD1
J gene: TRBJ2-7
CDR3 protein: CASSLLSTGAYEQYF
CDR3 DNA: TGTGCCAGCAGTCTACTTTCGACAGGGGCCTACGAGCAGTACTTC

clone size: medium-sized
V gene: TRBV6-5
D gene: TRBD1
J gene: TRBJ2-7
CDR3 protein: CASSGSYRDSPYEQYF
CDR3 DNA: TGTGCCAGCAGTGGATCCTACCGGGACAGTCCCTACGAGCAGTACTTC